This TCR beta chain was observed in a study of identical twins. This clonotype was counted only a few times. MiXCR was run by TCRdb on the 5' RACE reads, yielding one entry per CDR3 protein. There are about 690,000 distinct CDR3 sequences in the sample; approximately 6% occur only once, and under 2% lies in the top ten. This TCR derives from a man between 18 and 35 years old in good health. The sequenced sample consisted of naive T cells sorted from blood.

The CDR3 DNA is TGCAGCGTTGAAGTTAGGGCACGGGCAGGTACTGAAGCTTTCTTT. Amino acids: CSVEVRARAGTEAFF. The chain uses TRBV29-1 and TRBJ1-1; unclear D gene. V lost 1 base to trimming and J lost 5 bases, with 17 bases between them. The germline V gene encodes CDR1 SQVTM and CDR2 ANQGSEA. The CDR3 has 15 amino acids. The variable domain in full, completed from reference TRBV29-1 and TRBJ1-1, reads SAVISQKPSRDICQRGTSLTIQCQVDSQVTMMFWYRQQPGQSLTLIATANQGSEATYESGFVIDKFPISRPNLTFSTLTVSNMSPEDSSIYLCSVEVRARAGTEAFFGQGTRLTVV.